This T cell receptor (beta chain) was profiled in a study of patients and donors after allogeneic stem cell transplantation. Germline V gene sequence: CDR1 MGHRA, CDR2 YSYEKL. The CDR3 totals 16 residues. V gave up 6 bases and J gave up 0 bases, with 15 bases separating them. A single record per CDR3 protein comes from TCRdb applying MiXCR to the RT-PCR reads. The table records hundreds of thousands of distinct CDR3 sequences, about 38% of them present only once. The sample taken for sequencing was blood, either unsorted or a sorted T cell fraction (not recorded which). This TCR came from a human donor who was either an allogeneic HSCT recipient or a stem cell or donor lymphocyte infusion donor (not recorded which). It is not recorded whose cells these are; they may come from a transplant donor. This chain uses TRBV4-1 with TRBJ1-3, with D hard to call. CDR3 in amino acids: CASSPLLRSSGNTIYF. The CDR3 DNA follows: TGCGCCAGCAGTCCCCTCCTTAGGAGCTCTGGAAACACCATATATTTT.